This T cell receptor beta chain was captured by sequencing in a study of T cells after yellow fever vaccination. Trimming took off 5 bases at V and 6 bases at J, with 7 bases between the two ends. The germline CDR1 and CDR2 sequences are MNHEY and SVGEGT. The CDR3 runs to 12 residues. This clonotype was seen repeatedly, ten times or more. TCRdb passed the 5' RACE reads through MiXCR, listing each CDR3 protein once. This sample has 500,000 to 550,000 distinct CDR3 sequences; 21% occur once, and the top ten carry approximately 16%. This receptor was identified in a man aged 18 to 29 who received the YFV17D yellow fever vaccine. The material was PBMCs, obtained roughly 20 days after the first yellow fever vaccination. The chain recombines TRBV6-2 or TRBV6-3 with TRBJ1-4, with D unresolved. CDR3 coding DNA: TGTGCCAGCAGTCCCGCGGATGAAAAACTGTTTTTT. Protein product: CASSPADEKLFF.